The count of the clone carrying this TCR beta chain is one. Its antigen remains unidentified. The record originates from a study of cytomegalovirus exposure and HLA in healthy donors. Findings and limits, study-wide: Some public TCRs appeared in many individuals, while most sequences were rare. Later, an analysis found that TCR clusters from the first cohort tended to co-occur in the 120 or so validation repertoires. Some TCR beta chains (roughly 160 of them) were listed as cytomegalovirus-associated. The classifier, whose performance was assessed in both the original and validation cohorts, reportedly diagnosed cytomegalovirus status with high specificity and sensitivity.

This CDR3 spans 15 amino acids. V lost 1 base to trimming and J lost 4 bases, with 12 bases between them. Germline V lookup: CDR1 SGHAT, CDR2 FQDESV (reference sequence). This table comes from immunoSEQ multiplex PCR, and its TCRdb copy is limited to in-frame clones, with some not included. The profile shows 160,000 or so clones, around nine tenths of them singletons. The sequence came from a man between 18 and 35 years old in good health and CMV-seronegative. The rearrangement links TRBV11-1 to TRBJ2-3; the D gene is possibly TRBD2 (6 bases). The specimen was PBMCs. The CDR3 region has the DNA TGTGCCAGCAGCTTAGTTGGCGGGAAAGCAGATACGCAGTATTTT. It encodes CASSLVGGKADTQYF. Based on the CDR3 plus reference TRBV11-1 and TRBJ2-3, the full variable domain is EAEVAQSPRYKITEKSQAVAFWCDPISGHATLYWYRQILGQGPELLVQFQDESVVDDSQLPKDRFSAERLKGVDSTLKIQPAELGDSAMYLCASSLVGGKADTQYFGPGTRLTVL.